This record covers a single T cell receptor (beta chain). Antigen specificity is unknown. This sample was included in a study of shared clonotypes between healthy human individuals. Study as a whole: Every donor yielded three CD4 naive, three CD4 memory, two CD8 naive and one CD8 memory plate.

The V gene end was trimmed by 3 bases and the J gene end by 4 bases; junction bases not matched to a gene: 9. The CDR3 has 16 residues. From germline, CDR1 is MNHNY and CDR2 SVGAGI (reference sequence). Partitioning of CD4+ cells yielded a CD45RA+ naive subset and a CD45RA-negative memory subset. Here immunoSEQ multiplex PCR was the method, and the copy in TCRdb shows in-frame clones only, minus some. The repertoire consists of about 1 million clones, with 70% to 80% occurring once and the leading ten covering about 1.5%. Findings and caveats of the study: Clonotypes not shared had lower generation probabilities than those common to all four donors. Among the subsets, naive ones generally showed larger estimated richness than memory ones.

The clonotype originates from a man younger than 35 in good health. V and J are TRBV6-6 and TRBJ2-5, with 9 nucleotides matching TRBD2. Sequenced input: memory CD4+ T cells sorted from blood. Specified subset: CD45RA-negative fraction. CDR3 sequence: CASSYTGTSIRETQYF. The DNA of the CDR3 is TGTGCCAGCAGTTATACCGGGACTAGCATCCGAGAGACCCAGTACTTC.